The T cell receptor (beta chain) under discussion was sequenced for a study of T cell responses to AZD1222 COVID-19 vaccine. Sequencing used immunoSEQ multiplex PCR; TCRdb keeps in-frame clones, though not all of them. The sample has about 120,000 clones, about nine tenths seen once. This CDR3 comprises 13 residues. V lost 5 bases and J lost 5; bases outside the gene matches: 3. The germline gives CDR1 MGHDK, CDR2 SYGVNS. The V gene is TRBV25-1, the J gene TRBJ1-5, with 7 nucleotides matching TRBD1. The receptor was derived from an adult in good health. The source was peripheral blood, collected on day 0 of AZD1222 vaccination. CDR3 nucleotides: TGTGCCAGCAGTAGACAGGGCCATCAGCCCCAGCATTTT. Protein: CASSRQGHQPQHF.